The next 5 T cell receptor beta chains were all read from a single sample in a study of blood T cell repertoires in COVID-19. Only in-frame clones appear in the TCRdb table, and some are missing; sequencing was by immunoSEQ multiplex PCR. The data show approximately 93,000 clones, approximately 86% seen once. Source material: peripheral blood. These receptors originate from a man aged 45 to 65 with COVID-19, enrolled during active disease.

V and J are TRBV5-1 and TRBJ2-3; TRBD2 is a possible D gene (6 bases). With 0 bases removed from V and 1 base from J, the gap between germline ends came to 12 bases. The CDR3 covers 16 residues. Germline CDR1 reads SGHRS; CDR2 reads YFSETQ. The CDR3 coding sequence is TGCGCCAGCAGCTTGGCCCGGGGCGGGGGCACAGATACGCAGTATTTT. It encodes CASSLARGGGTDTQYF.

For the CDR3, the DNA is TGTGCCAGCAGTGAAGGTTACACCCCATTAGGCGGGGATACGCAGTATTTT. Amino acids: CASSEGYTPLGGDTQYF. This sequence joins TRBV25-1 and TRBJ2-3; weak D call: TRBD2 (5 bases). Trimming took 2 bases from V and 6 from J, leaving 21 bases between them. This CDR3 is 17 amino acids long. The germline V gene has CDR1 MGHDK and CDR2 SYGVNS.

A single count supports this clone. The rearrangement links TRBV6-5 to TRBJ1-5; 11 nucleotides align to TRBD1. After removal of 6 bases from V and 6 bases from J, the junction contained 7 bases not matched to a gene. The germline gives CDR1 MNHEY, CDR2 SVGAGI. The CDR3 spans 15 residues. CDR3 sequence (DNA): TGTGCCAGCAGGCCCGGGACAGGGGGTGGTCAGCCCCAGCATTTT. Amino acids: CASRPGTGGGQPQHF.

J is TRBJ2-7 and V is TRBV7-9, with 9 bases aligning to TRBD1. The CDR3 has 15 residues. Trimming at V came to 5 bases and at J to 3 bases, leaving 8 bases not matched to a gene. Germline V CDR1 and CDR2: SEHNR, FQNEAQ (reference sequence). CDR3 protein: CASSDPGQGLYEQYF. The CDR3 coding sequence is TGTGCCAGCAGCGATCCGGGACAGGGTCTCTACGAGCAGTACTTC.

The J gene is TRBJ2-3, the V gene TRBV7-2; the D gene is possibly TRBD2 (5 bases). In germline, CDR1 is SGHTA, CDR2 FQGNSA. The V end was cut by 2 bases, the J end by 1 base, with 13 bases between. The CDR3 totals 16 residues. This CDR3 is CASSLRGFTGTDTQYF. For the CDR3, the DNA is TGTGCCAGCAGCTTAAGAGGGTTTACGGGCACAGATACGCAGTATTTT.